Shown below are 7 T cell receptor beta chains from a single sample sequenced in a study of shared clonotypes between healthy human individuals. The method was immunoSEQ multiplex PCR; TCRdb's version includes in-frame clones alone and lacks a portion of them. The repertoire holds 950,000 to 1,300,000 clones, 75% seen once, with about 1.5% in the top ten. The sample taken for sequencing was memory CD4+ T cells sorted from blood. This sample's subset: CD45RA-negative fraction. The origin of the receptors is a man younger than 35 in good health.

CDR3 sequence (DNA): TGCGCCAGCAGCATAAGACTCGACGATACGCAGTATTTT. Translating it yields CASSIRLDDTQYF. The V and J genes are TRBV5-1 and TRBJ2-3; no clear D gene. The CDR3 runs 13 residues. V lost 4 bases to trimming and J lost 6 bases, with 12 bases between them. Germline values: CDR1 SGHRS, CDR2 YFSETQ.

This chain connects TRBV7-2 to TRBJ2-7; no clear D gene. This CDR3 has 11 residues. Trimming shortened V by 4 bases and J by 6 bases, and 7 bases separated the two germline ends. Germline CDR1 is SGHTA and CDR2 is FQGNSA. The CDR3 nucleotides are TGTGCCAGCAGCTCGCAAGGCGAGCAGTACTTC. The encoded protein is CASSSQGEQYF.

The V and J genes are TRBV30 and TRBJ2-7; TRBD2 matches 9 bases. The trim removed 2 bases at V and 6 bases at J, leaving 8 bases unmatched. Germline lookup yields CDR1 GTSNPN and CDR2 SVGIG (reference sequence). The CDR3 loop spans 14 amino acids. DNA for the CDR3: TGTGCCTGGAGTCCATCTGGGACTAGCATCGAGCAGTACTTC. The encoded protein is CAWSPSGTSIEQYF. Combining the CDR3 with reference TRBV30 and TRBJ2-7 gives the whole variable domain SQTIHQWPATLVQPVGSPLSLECTVEGTSNPNLYWYRQAAGRGLQLLFYSVGIGQISSEVPQNLSASRPQDRQFILSSKKLLLSDSGFYLCAWSPSGTSIEQYFGPGTRLTVT.

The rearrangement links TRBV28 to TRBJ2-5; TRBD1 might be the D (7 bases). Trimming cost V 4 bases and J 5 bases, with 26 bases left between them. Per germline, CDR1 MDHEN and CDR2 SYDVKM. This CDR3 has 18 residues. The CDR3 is CASSSPLGGQKEMETQYF. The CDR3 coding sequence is TGTGCCAGCAGTTCACCCCTCGGGGGACAGAAGGAGATGGAGACCCAGTACTTC.

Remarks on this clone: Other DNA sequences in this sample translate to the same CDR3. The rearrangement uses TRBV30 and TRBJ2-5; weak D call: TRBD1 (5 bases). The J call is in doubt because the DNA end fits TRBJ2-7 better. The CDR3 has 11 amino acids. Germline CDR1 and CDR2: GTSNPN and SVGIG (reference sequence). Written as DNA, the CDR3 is TGTGCCTGGAGTGGGACATACGAGCAGTACTTC. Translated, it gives CAWSGTYEQYF.

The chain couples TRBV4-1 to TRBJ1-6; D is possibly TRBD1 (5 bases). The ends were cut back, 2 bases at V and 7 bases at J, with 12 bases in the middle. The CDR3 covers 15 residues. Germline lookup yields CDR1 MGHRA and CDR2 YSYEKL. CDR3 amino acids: CASSQSGTLNSPLHF. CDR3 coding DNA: TGCGCCAGCAGCCAATCCGGGACGTTGAATTCACCCCTCCACTTT.

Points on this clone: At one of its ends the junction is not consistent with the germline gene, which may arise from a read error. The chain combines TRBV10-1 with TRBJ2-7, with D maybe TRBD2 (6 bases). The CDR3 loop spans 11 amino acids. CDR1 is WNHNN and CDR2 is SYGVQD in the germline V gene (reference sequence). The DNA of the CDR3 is TGCGCCAGCAGGGCTGATCGGGGGTTAGACTTC. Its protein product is CASRADRGLDF.